This entry concerns a single TCR beta chain. Its target is not known. For CDR3 and TCR beta VDJ profiling, genomic DNA was the template used. TCRdb re-analysed the reads in MiXCR, keeping a single row per CDR3 protein. The table lists roughly 170,000 distinct CDR3 sequences, 50% to 75% of them singletons. The data belong to a study of CD8+CD57+ T cells in acquired aplastic anemia. Study-wide findings and caveats: Simpson's diversity of CD8+ cells was not significantly different in patients compared with controls. Patients and controls shared twenty-nine CD8+ CDR3 sequences.

Trimming left V 6 bases short and J 6 bases short, with 15 bases between. The germline V gene encodes CDR1 SGDLS and CDR2 YYNGEE. This CDR3 comprises 14 residues. The rearrangement joins TRBV9 to TRBJ2-2, with D perhaps TRBD1 (5 bases). The clonotype comes from a human donor in good health. Sequenced input: sorted CD4+, CD8+, or CD8+CD57+ T cells (not recorded which) from PBMCs. The CDR3 reads CASNQGGSAGELFF. The CDR3 coding sequence is TGTGCCAGCAATCAGGGTGGGTCGGCCGGGGAGCTGTTTTTT.